This TCR beta chain came from a study of cytomegalovirus exposure and HLA in healthy donors. On the study more broadly: Of the donors genotyped, approximately 400 in all, around 76% fell in the Caucasian-associated ancestry cluster.

Germline lookup yields CDR1 WNHNN and CDR2 SYGVQD (reference sequence). Trimming took 4 bases from V and 4 from J, leaving 9 bases between them. The CDR3 is 13 residues long. The PCR used 60 Vbeta and 13 Jbeta primers. The method was immunoSEQ multiplex PCR; TCRdb's version includes in-frame clones alone and lacks a portion of them. Found here are 100,000 to 150,000 clones, 73% of them singletons; the top ten hold about 4.3%. Study findings and constraints: HLA alleles were associated with roughly 15,000 TCR beta sequences in a later analysis at 0.05 false discovery rate. In a later analysis, TCR beta V- and J-gene trimming was associated with a missense DCLRE1C variant. Upon later analysis, HLA-associated TCR beta chains proved more clonally expanded than other, equally common chains.

Concerning this clone: Its antigen is undetermined.

The specimen was PBMCs. The rearrangement joins TRBV10-1 to TRBJ2-3, with D possibly being TRBD1 (6 bases). The TCR originated in a man aged 55 to 70 in good health and CMV-seropositive. The CDR3 DNA sequence: TGCGCCAGCAGTGCATCAGGGGCAGATACGCAGTATTTT. This translates into CASSASGADTQYF.